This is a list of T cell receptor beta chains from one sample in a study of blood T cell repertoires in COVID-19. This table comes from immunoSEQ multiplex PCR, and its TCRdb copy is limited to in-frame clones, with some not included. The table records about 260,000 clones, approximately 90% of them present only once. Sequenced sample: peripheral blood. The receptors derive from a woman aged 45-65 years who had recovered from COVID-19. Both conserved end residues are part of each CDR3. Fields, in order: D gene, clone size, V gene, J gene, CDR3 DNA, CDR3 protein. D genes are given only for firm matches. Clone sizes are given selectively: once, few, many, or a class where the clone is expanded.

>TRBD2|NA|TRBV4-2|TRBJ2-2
TGTGCCAGCAGCCAAGGGGGTATTGCGGGAGTGAACACCGGGGAGCTGTTTTTT
CASSQGGIAGVNTGELFF
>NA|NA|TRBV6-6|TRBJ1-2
TGTGCCAGCAGTTACCCGCAGGGAAGCTATGGCTACACCTTC
CASSYPQGSYGYTF
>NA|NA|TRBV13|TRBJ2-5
TGTGCCAGCAGCTTAGAAGGGGTCGGGGAGACCCAGTACTTC
CASSLEGVGETQYF
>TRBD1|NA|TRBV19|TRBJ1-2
TGTGCCAGTAGTATCGGACAGGCGAGGGGCTACACCTTC
CASSIGQARGYTF
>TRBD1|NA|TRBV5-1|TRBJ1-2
TGCGCCAGCAGCATACAACAGGGGTACGATGGCTACACCTTC
CASSIQQGYDGYTF
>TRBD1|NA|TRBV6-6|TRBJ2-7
TGTGCCAGCAGTTACCGGGGACAGGTTTTCTCCTACGAGCAGTACTTC
CASSYRGQVFSYEQYF
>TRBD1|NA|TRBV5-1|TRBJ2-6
TGCGCCAGCAGCTTGCGGACAGGGGTCTCTGGGGCCAACGTCCTGACTTTC
CASSLRTGVSGANVLTF
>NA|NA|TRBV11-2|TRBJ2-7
TGTGCCAGCAGCTTGGCAGGTGGAGGGGAGCAGTACTTC
CASSLAGGGEQYF
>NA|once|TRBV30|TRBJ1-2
TGTGCCTGGAGTGTAAGTTCCAGGTTCAACTATGGCTACACCTTC
CAWSVSSRFNYGYTF
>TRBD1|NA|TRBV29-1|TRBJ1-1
TGCAGCGTGGGACAGGGGTACGGGCTAACTGAAGCTTTCTTT
CSVGQGYGLTEAFF
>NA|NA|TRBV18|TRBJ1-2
TGTGCCAGCTCACCGGTGGGAGGTGGCTACACCTTC
CASSPVGGGYTF
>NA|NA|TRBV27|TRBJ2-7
TGTGCCAGCAGTTTAGTCGCGGGGTCTAGCTCCTACGAGCAGTACTTC
CASSLVAGSSSYEQYF
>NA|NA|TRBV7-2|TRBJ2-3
TGTGCCAGCAGCTCGGAGCGTTACACAGATACGCAGTATTTT
CASSSERYTDTQYF
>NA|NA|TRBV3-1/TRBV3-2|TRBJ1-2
TGTGCCAGCAGCCAAAAAAAAGGGGGTGGCTACACCTTC
CASSQKKGGGYTF
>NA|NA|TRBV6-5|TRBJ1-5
TGTGCCAGCAGGCGGAGCAATCAGCCCCAGCATTTT
CASRRSNQPQHF
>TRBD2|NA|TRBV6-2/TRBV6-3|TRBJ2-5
TGTGCCAGCAGTTACCAAATAGCGGGCGGACGAGAGACCCAGTACTTC
CASSYQIAGGRETQYF
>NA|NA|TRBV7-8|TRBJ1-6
TGTGCCAGCAGCTTATTGGTCTCGGGGAGCTCTAATTCACCCCTCCACTTT
CASSLLVSGSSNSPLHF
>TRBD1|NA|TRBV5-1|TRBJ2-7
TGCGCCAGCAGCTTGGGGGGGTTAACCGGGACAGGGAAACCCTACGAGCAGTACTTC
CASSLGGLTGTGKPYEQYF
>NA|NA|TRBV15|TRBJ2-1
TGTGCCACCAGCAGAGATCTCTTAAACAATGAGCAGTTCTTC
CATSRDLLNNEQFF
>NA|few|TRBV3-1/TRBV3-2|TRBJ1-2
TGTGCCAGCAGCCTCCTCGTGGCAGGGTCATATGGCTACACCTTC
CASSLLVAGSYGYTF
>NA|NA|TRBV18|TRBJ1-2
TGTGCCAGCTCTAGTTCCAAAAACTATGGCTACACCTTC
CASSSSKNYGYTF
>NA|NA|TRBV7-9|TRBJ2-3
TGTGCCAGCAGCTCCAGCGCAGATACGCAGTATTTT
CASSSSADTQYF
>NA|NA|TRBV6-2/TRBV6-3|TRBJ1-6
TGTGCCAGCAGTTACGCAGGGGATAATTCACCCCTCCACTTT
CASSYAGDNSPLHF
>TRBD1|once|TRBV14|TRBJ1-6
TGTGCCAGCAGCCGATCGACAGGGTCTAATTCACCCCTCCACTTT
CASSRSTGSNSPLHF
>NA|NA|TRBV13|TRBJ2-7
TGTGCCAGCAGCCGGACAGACCACGAGCAGTACTTC
CASSRTDHEQYF
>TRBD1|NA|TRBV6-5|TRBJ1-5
TGTGCCAGCAGTTACCTCCGGGACAGGGGGCATCAGCCCCAGCATTTT
CASSYLRDRGHQPQHF
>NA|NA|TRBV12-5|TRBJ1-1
TGTGCTAGTGCCCCCCTAAGGTCAGGGGCGTTGAGCACTGAAGCTTTCTTT
CASAPLRSGALSTEAFF
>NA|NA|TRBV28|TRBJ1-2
TGTGCCAGCTCGACAACTAACTATGGCTACACCTTC
CASSTTNYGYTF
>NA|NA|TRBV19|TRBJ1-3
TGTGCCAGTAGCCACAGGACGACTGGAAACACCATATATTTT
CASSHRTTGNTIYF
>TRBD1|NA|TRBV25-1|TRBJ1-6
TGTGCCATCCGAAAGAGACAGGGGAGCAATTCACCCCTCCACTTT
CAIRKRQGSNSPLHF
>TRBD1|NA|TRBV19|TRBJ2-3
TGTGCCAGTAGTATCACCCCGGGACAGGGGGCAGATACGCAGTATTTT
CASSITPGQGADTQYF
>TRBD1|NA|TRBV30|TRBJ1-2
TGTGCCTGGTCCCTCCACCTTCCCGGGGACAGCTATGGCTACACCTTC
CAWSLHLPGDSYGYTF
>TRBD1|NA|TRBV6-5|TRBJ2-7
TGTGCCAGCAGTTACTCCGGGACAGGGATAGCCGAGCAGTACTTC
CASSYSGTGIAEQYF
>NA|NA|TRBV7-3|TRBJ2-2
TGTGCCAGCAGCCGTGTAAACACCGGGGAGCTGTTTTTT
CASSRVNTGELFF
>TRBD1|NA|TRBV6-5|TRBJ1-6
TGTGCCAGCAGTCAGCAGACAGGGTTTGGTTCACCCCTCCACTTT
CASSQQTGFGSPLHF
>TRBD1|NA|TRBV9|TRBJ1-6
TGTGCCAGCAGCGCCGCCGGGACAGCTAATTCACCCCTCCACTTT
CASSAAGTANSPLHF
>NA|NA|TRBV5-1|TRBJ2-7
TGCGCCAGCAGCTTGGTTAGGGAGGCCCACGAGCAGTACTTC
CASSLVREAHEQYF
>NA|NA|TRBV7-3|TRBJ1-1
TGTGCCAGCAGCCTACTGCCGACCTTGACTGGGGCTTTCTTT
CASSLLPTLTGAFF
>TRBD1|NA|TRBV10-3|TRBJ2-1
TGTGCCATCAGCTGGGACAGGGGGCCTGGTGAGCAGTTCTTC
CAISWDRGPGEQFF
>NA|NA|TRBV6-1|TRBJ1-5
TGTGCCAGCAGCATACAGGCATATCAGCCCCAGCATTTT
CASSIQAYQPQHF
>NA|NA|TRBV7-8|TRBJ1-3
TGTGCCAGCAGCTTAGCGATTGGGTCAGGTCGAAACACCATATATTTT
CASSLAIGSGRNTIYF
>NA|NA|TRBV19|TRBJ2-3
TGTGCCAGTAGTATTCGTTGGGGGGACACAGATACGCAGTATTTT
CASSIRWGDTDTQYF
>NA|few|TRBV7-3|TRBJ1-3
TGTGCCAGCAGTTTCACAGGCTTCTCTGGAAACACCATATATTTT
CASSFTGFSGNTIYF
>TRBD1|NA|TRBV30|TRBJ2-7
TGTGCCTGGAGTGCCTGGGACAGGGTAGGCGAGCAGTACTTC
CAWSAWDRVGEQYF
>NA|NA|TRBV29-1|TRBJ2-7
TGCAGCGTTGAAGGCCGGGAGCCCTACGAGCAGTACTTC
CSVEGREPYEQYF
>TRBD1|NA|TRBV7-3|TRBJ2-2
TGTGCCAGCAGCTTCGGGACAGGGGGGGCGACCGGGGAGCTGTTTTTT
CASSFGTGGATGELFF